One and the same sample provided the 13 T cell receptor beta chains below, sequenced in a study of beta chain features in type 1 diabetes. Antigens for these TCRs are unknown. Sequencing targeted expressed TCRB transcripts, as all isolated RNA had been reverse transcribed. Here immunoSEQ multiplex PCR was the method, and the copy in TCRdb shows in-frame clones only, minus some. The data hold about 300,000 clones, with about 13% observed a single time. Findings and limits, study-wide: All four CD4+ subsets from Type 1 diabetes patients carried moderately but significantly shorter TCRB CDR3s.

The specimen was naive CD4+ T cells from blood. The source of these receptors is a woman aged 18 to 35 with type 1 diabetes.

The chain combines TRBV19 with TRBJ1-2; 7 bases are a match to TRBD1. This CDR3 spans 13 amino acids. Trimming at V came to 4 bases and at J to 8 bases, leaving 7 bases not matched to a gene. Germline assignment: CDR1 LNHDA and CDR2 SQIVND (reference sequence). CDR3 nucleotides: TGTGCCAGTAGTACCCGACAGGGTTTCGGCTACACCTTC. Its translation: CASSTRQGFGYTF.

This clone was observed a few times. The chain is built from TRBV19 and TRBJ1-5; the match to TRBD1 covers 7 bases. V shed 3 bases, J shed 12 bases, and the junction held 14 bases outside the gene matches. Germline-derived CDR1 and CDR2 are LNHDA and SQIVND (reference sequence). The CDR3 totals 15 residues. The CDR3 sequence is CASSIFDRELRGQHF. The CDR3 DNA sequence: TGTGCCAGTAGTATCTTCGACAGGGAACTTAGAGGCCAGCATTTT.

J is TRBJ2-2 and V is TRBV11-2; 7 bases line up with TRBD1. This CDR3 is 16 amino acids long. V trimming: 1 base; J trimming: 6 bases; junction bases outside the gene matches: 8. CDR1 is SGHAT, CDR2 FQNNGV, per germline. CDR3 bases: TGTGCCAGCAGCTTAGTGAAGGGGGCGCGGGCCGGGGAGCTGTTTTTT. It yields the protein CASSLVKGARAGELFF.

V gene TRBV5-4 combines with J gene TRBJ2-7, with 7 positions matching TRBD2. Germline assignment: CDR1 SGHNT and CDR2 YYREEE (reference sequence). This CDR3 has 15 amino acids. V lost 2 bases, J lost 7 bases, and 12 bases stayed unmatched. CDR3 protein: CASSLGVGLVDEQYV. As DNA, the CDR3 is TGTGCCAGCAGCTTAGGAGTAGGACTAGTCGATGAGCAGTACGTC.

In this sample, this clone turned up a few times. The identical CDR3 is also encoded by other nucleotide sequences in the sample. The V gene is TRBV5-1, the J gene TRBJ2-1, with TRBD2 matching 9 bases. The CDR3 runs 15 residues. CDR1 and CDR2 from the germline V gene are SGHRS and YFSETQ. Trimming removed 4 bases from V and 4 bases from J; junction bases left unmatched: 6. CDR3 DNA: TGCGCCAGCAGCCTACTAGCGGGTTCATACAATGAGCAGTTCTTC. This codes for CASSLLAGSYNEQFF.

V and J are TRBV19 and TRBJ2-3; 7 nucleotides agree with TRBD2. Germline loops: CDR1 LNHDA, CDR2 SQIVND (reference sequence). Unmatched junction bases numbered 10, after V lost 4 bases and J lost 3 bases. CDR3 size: 16 residues. The DNA of the CDR3 is TGTGCCAGTAGTACCCGCGGGCGCGGGAGAACAGATACGCAGTATTTT. Translated, it gives CASSTRGRGRTDTQYF.

This chain joins TRBV7-9 and TRBJ2-2; 7 nucleotides agree with TRBD1. J was trimmed by 7 bases and V by 5 bases; bases with no gene match: 4. CDR3 size: 13 residues. CDR1 SEHNR and CDR2 FQNEAQ come from the germline V gene (reference sequence). The CDR3 here is CASSSDRVGELFF. CDR3 DNA sequence: TGTGCCAGCAGCAGTGACAGGGTCGGGGAGCTGTTTTTT.

V gene TRBV10-3 combines with J gene TRBJ2-3; 8 bases map to TRBD2. The ends lost 7 bases at V and 1 base at J; junction bases unmatched: 7. Germline loops: CDR1 ENHRY, CDR2 SYGVKD. The CDR3 sequence is 15 residues long. The CDR3 DNA reads TGTGCCATCAAGTTAGCGGGAAGACGCACAGATACGCAGTATTTT. Amino acids: CAIKLAGRRTDTQYF.

This clone was seen a handful of times. Here the CDR3 DNA reads TGTGCCAGTAGTATGATCCTAGCGGGGAAAGAGACCCAGTACTTC. It is translated as CASSMILAGKETQYF. This rearrangement joins TRBV19 to TRBJ2-5; TRBD2 matches 9 bases. Germline CDR1 and CDR2: LNHDA and SQIVND (reference sequence). The CDR3 has 15 amino acids. The V gene end was trimmed by 3 bases and the J gene end by 3 bases; junction bases not matched to a gene: 5.

The J gene is TRBJ2-1, the V gene TRBV7-2; TRBD2 matches at 7 bases. The V gene's germline CDR1 is SGHTA and CDR2 FQGNSA. J lost 4 bases, V lost 4 bases, and 10 bases had no gene match. The CDR3 runs 16 residues. CDR3 coding DNA: TGTGCCAGCAGCTCCGGACTAGATTTGCCGTACAATGAGCAGTTCTTC. This encodes CASSSGLDLPYNEQFF. The entire variable domain, with the rest obtained from reference TRBV7-2 and TRBJ2-1, is as follows: GAGVSQSPSNKVTEKGKDVELRCDPISGHTALYWYRQSLGQGLEFLIYFQGNSAPDKSGLPSDRFSAERTGGSVSTLTIQRTQQEDSAVYLCASSSGLDLPYNEQFFGPGTRLTVL.

The chain combines TRBV18 with TRBJ1-1; 7 bases fit TRBD1. With V trimmed by 6 bases and J by 0 bases, 1 base remained unmatched. This CDR3 comprises 13 residues. Looked up from germline, CDR1 is KGHSH and CDR2 is LQKENI. In nucleotides, the CDR3 is TGTGCCAGCTCGGGACAGATGAACACTGAAGCTTTCTTT. This translates into CASSGQMNTEAFF.

This clone came up a few times. The chain carries TRBV7-9 and TRBJ2-2; a possible D gene is TRBD1 (5 bases). The CDR3 has 16 residues. Germline CDR1 reads SEHNR; CDR2 reads FQNEAQ (reference sequence). V was clipped by 5 bases and J by 5 bases, with 18 bases between them. The CDR3 spells CASSLGQGLGTGELFF. CDR3 in DNA: TGTGCCAGCAGCCTGGGCCAGGGCCTAGGGACCGGGGAGCTGTTTTTT. The full variable domain, rest sourced from reference TRBV7-9 and TRBJ2-2, is DTGVSQNPRHKITKRGQNVTFRCDPISEHNRLYWYRQTLGQGPEFLTYFQNEAQLEKSRLLSDRFSAERPKGSFSTLEIQRTEQGDSAMYLCASSLGQGLGTGELFFGEGSRLTVL.

This clone has a handful of counts. The chain is built from TRBV15 and TRBJ2-5; 9 bases align to TRBD2. The end of the DNA fits TRBJ2-7 better, so the J call may be wrong. This CDR3 comprises 17 residues. Germline V gives CDR1 LNHNV, CDR2 YYDKDF (reference sequence). DNA of the CDR3: TGTGCCACCAGCAGAGATAGGTCCTGGCGGGAGGGAAACGAGCAGTACTTC. Amino acid sequence: CATSRDRSWREGNEQYF.